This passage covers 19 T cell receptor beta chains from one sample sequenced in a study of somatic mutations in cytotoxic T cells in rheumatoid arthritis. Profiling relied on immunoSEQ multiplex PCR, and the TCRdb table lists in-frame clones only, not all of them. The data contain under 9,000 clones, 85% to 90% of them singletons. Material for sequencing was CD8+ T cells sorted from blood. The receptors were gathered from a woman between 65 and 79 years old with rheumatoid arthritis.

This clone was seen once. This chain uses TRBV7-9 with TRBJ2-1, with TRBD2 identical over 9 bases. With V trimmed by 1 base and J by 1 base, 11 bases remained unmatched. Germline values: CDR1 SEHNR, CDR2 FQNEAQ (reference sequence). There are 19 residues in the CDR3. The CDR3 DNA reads TGTGCCAGCAGCTTAGAGGGTGGACTAGCGTTAAAGTCCTACAATGAGCAGTTCTTC. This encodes CASSLEGGLALKSYNEQFF.

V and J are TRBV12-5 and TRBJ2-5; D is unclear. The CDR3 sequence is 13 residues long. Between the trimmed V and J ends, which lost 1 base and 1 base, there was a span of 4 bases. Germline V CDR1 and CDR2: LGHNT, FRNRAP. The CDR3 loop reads CASGLEPQETQYF. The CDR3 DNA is TGTGCTAGTGGTTTGGAGCCCCAAGAGACCCAGTACTTC.

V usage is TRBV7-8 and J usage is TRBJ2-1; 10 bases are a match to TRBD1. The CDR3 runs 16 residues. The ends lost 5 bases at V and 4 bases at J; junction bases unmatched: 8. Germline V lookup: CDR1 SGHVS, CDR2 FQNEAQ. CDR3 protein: CASSNRQGARYNEQFF. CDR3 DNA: TGTGCCAGCAGCAACCGACAGGGGGCGAGATACAATGAGCAGTTCTTC.

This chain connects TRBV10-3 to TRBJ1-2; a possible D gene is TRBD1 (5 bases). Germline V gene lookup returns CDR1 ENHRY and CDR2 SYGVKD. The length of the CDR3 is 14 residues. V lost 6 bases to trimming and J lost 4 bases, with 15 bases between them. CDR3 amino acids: CAIRNLGQTYGYTF. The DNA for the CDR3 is TGTGCCATCAGAAACCTAGGACAAACCTATGGCTACACCTTC.

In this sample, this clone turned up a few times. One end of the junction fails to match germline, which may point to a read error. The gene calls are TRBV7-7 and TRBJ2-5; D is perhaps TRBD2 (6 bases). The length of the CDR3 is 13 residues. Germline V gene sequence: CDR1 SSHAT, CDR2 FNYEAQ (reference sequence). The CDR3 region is CASSPPGEETQYF. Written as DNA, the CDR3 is TGTGCTAGCAGCCCCCCGGGAGAAGAGACCCAGTACTTC.

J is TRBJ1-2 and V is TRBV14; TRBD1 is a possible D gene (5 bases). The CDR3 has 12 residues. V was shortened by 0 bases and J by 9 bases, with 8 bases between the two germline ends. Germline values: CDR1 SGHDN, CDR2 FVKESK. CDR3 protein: CASSQEGRSYTF. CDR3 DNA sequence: TGTGCCAGCAGCCAAGAGGGGCGCAGCTACACCTTC.

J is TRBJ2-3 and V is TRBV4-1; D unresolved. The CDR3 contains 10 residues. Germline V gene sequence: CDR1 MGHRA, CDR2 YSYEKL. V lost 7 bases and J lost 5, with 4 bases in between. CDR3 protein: CASTGDTQYF. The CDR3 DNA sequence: TGCGCCAGCACGGGAGATACGCAGTATTTT.

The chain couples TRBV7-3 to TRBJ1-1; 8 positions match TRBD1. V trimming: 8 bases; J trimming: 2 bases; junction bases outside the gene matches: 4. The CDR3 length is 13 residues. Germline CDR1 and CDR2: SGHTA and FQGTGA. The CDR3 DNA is TGTGCCAGCGGAGGACAGGGTAACACTGAAGCTTTCTTT. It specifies CASGGQGNTEAFF.

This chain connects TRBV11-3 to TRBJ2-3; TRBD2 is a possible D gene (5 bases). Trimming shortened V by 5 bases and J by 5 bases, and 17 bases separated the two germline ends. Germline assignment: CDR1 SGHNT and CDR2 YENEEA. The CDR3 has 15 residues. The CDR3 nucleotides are TGTGCCAGCAGCCCCCCGGACGGGGATGGAGATACGCAGTATTTT. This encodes CASSPPDGDGDTQYF.

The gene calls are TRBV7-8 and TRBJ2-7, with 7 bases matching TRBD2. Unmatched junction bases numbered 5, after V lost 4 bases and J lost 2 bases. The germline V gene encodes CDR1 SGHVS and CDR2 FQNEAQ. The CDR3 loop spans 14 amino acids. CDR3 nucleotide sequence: TGTGCCAGCAGCTGGGACCGGGGGGCCTACGAGCAGTACTTC. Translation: CASSWDRGAYEQYF. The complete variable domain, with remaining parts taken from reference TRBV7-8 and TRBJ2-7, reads GAGVSQSPRYKVAKRGQDVALRCDPISGHVSLFWYQQALGQGPEFLTYFQNEAQLDKSGLPSDRFFAERPEGSVSTLKIQRTQQEDSAVYLCASSWDRGAYEQYFGPGTRLTVT.

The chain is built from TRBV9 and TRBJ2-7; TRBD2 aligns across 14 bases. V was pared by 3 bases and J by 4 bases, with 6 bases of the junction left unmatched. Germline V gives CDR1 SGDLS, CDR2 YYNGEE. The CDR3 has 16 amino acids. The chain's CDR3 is CASSASGTSGGYEQYF. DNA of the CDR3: TGTGCCAGCAGCGCCTCCGGGACTAGCGGGGGATACGAGCAGTACTTC.

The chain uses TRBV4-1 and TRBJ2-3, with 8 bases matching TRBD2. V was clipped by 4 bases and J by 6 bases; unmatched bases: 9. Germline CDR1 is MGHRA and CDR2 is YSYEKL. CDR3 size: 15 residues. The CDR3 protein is CASSPIGGGWDTQYF. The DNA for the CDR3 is TGCGCCAGCAGCCCAATCGGGGGGGGCTGGGATACGCAGTATTTT.

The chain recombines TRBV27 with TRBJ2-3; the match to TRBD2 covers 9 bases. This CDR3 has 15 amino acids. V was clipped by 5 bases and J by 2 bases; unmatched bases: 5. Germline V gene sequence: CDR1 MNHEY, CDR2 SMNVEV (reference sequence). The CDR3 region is CASSRASGTTDTQYF. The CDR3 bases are TGTGCCAGCAGTCGGGCTAGCGGGACCACAGATACGCAGTATTTT.

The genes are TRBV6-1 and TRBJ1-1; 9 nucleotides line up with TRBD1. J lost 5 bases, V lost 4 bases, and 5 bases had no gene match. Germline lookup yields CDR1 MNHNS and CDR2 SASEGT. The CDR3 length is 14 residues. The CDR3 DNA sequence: TGTGCCAGCAGTGCCCGGGACAGGGAGACTGAAGCTTTCTTT. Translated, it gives CASSARDRETEAFF.

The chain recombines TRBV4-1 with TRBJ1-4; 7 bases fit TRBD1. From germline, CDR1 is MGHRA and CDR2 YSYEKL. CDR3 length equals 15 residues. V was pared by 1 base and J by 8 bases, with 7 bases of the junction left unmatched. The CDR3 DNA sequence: TGCGCCAGCAGCCAAGGGAGGGGGCCCGAGGAAAAACTGTTTTTT. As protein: CASSQGRGPEEKLFF.

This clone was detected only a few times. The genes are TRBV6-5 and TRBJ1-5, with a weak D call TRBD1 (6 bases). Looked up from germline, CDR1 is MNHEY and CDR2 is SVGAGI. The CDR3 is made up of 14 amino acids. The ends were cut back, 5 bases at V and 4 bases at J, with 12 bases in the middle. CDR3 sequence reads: CASSIQGGNQPQHF. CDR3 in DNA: TGTGCCAGCAGTATACAGGGAGGGAATCAGCCCCAGCATTTT.

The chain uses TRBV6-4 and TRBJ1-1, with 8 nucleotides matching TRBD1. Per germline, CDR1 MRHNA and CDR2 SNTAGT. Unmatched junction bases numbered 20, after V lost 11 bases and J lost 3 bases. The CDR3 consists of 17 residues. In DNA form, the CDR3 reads TGTGCCCGGCCTAGGCTTGGTGACAGGGGCAAGGACACTGAAGCTTTCTTT. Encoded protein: CARPRLGDRGKDTEAFF.

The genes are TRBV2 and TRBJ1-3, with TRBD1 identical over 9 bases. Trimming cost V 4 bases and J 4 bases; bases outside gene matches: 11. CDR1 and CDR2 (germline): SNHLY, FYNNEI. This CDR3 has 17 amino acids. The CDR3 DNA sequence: TGTGCCAGCAGTGTTACTCCGGGACAGGGTCCAGGAAACACCATATATTTT. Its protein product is CASSVTPGQGPGNTIYF. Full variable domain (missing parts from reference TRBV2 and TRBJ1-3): EPEVTQTPSHQVTQMGQEVILRCVPISNHLYFYWYRQILGQKVEFLVSFYNNEISEKSEIFDDQFSVERPDGSNFTLKIRSTKLEDSAMYFCASSVTPGQGPGNTIYFGEGSWLTVV.

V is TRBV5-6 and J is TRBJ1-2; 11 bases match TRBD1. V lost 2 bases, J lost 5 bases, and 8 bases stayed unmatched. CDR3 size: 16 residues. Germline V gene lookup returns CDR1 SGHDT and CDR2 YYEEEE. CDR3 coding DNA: TGTGCCAGCAGCTTCTGGACAGGGGGCGGGTTATATGGCTACACCTTC. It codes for CASSFWTGGGLYGYTF.